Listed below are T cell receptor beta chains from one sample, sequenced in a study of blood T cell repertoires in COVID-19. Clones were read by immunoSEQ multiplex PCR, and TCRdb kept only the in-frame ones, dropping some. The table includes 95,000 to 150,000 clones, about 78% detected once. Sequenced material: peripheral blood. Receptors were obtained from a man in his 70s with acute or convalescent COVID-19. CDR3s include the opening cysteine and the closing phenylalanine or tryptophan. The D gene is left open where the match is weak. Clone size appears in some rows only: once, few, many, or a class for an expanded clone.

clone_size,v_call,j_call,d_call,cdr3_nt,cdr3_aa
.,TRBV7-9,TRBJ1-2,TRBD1,TGTGCCAGCAGCTTAGCCGGGACAGACTATGGCTACACCTTC,CASSLAGTDYGYTF
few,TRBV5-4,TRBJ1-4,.,TGTGCCAGCAGCCATAAACAGGGCTCTAATGAAAAACTGTTTTTT,CASSHKQGSNEKLFF
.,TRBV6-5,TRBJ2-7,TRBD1,TGTGCCAGCGGACAGGGAACCTACGAGCAGTACTTC,CASGQGTYEQYF
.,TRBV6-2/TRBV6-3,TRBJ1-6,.,TGTGCCAGCAGTTATTTCGGGAGCTCCTATAATTCACCCCTCCACTTT,CASSYFGSSYNSPLHF
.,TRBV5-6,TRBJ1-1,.,TGTGCCAGCAGCTTGGCCGGGTTGGGGCTGAACACTGAAGCTTTCTTT,CASSLAGLGLNTEAFF
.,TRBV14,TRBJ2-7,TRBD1,TGTGCCAGCAGCAAAGGGACAGGGCTTCAGTACGAGCAGTACTTC,CASSKGTGLQYEQYF
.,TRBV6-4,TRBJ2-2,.,TGTGCCAGCAGTGACCAAATCACCGGGGAGCTGTTTTTT,CASSDQITGELFF
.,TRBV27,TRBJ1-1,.,TGTGCCAGCAACGGCAGGATGAACACTGAAGCTTTCTTT,CASNGRMNTEAFF
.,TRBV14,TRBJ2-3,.,TGTGCCAGCAGCCAAGATGCGGGGACTCTGGCTAGCACAGATACGCAGTATTTT,CASSQDAGTLASTDTQYF
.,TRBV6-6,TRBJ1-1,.,TGTGCCAGCAGTGCAGGGGCCACTGAAGCTTTCTTT,CASSAGATEAFF
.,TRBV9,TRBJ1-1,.,TGTGCCAGCAGCGTACTGGCGGCGAACACTGAAGCTTTCTTT,CASSVLAANTEAFF
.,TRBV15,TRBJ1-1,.,TGTGCCACCAGCAGAGACAGGGCGGGGACTGAAGCTTTCTTT,CATSRDRAGTEAFF
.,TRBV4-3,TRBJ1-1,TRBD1,TGCGCCAGCAGCCAAGAAGGGACAGGGGCTGAAGCTTTCTTT,CASSQEGTGAEAFF
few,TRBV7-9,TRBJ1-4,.,TGTGCCAGCAGCTTATTCGCAACTAATGAAAAACTGTTTTTT,CASSLFATNEKLFF
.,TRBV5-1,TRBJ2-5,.,TGCGCCAGCAGCTTGGTACTTGGAGAGACCCAGTACTTC,CASSLVLGETQYF
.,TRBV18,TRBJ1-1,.,TGTGCCAGCTCACCACAATCAGGGGTAGGCACTGAAGCTTTCTTT,CASSPQSGVGTEAFF
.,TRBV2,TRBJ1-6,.,TGTGCCAGCAGCAGTGGAACAGGGAATTCACCCCTCCACTTT,CASSSGTGNSPLHF
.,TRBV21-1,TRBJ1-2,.,TGTGCCAGTCCCCGTGACAGGGGGCAAGGTGGCTACACCTTC,CASPRDRGQGGYTF
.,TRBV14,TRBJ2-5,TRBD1,TGTGCCAGCAGCCCGAATGGGCGCAGGGGGGAGACCCAGTACTTC,CASSPNGRRGETQYF
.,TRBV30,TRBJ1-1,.,TGTGCCTGGAGCTTATCCGTTGAAGCTTTCTTT,CAWSLSVEAFF
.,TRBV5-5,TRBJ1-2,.,TGTGCCAGCAGCTCTATGGCAGGGAACTATGGCTACACCTTC,CASSSMAGNYGYTF
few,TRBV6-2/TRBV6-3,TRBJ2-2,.,TGTGCCAGCAGCCACCTAGTTCCCCTGAACACCGGGGAGCTGTTTTTT,CASSHLVPLNTGELFF
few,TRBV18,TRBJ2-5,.,TGTGCCAGCTCACCAGTCAGGGTGGGGTCCCAAGAGACCCAGTACTTC,CASSPVRVGSQETQYF
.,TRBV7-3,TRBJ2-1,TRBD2,TGTGCCAGCAGCTTAGGACTAGCGGGGCCTTACTCCTACAATGAGCAGTTCTTC,CASSLGLAGPYSYNEQFF
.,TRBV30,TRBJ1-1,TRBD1,TGTGCCTGGAACCCAGGGGGTGACACTGAAGCTTTCTTT,CAWNPGGDTEAFF
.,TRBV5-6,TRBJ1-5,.,TGTGCCAGCAGCTTGCGGGAGTACGGCAATCAGCCCCAGCATTTT,CASSLREYGNQPQHF
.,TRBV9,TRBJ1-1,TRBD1,TGTGCCAGCAGCGGAACAGGGGGGCACACTGAAGCTTTCTTT,CASSGTGGHTEAFF
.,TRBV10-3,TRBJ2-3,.,TGTGCCATCAGGGGGACTAGCACAGATACGCAGTATTTT,CAIRGTSTDTQYF
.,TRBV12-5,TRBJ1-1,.,TGTGCTAGTGGTTTGGTACAGGGCACTGAAGCTTTCTTT,CASGLVQGTEAFF
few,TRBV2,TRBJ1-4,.,TGTGCCAGCAGTGGCTCGTCGAGGGAACTGTTTTTT,CASSGSSRELFF
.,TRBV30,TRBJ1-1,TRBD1,TGTGCCTGGAGTGGGACAGGGGCGGAAGCTTTCTTT,CAWSGTGAEAFF
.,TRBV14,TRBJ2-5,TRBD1,TGTGCCAGCAGCCCCCGGACAGGGGGTTTCGAGACCCAGTACTTC,CASSPRTGGFETQYF
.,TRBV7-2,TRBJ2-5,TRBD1,TGTGCCAGCAGCTCATTATTCCGGACAGGGTGGCAAGAGACCCAGTACTTC,CASSSLFRTGWQETQYF
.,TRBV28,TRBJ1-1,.,TGTGCCAGCAGTCCCCCCCGGTTGAACACTGAAGCTTTCTTT,CASSPPRLNTEAFF
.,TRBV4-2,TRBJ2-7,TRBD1,TGTGCCAGCAGCCAAGCAGGGACAGGGGTCAACGAGCAGTACTTC,CASSQAGTGVNEQYF
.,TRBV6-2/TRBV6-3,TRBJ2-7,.,TGTGCCAGCAGTTACTCGGGGCTCCTATACGAGCAGTACTTC,CASSYSGLLYEQYF
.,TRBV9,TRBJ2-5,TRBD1,TGTGCCAGCAGCCACGACAGGGACCAAGAGACCCAGTACTTC,CASSHDRDQETQYF
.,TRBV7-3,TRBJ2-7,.,TGTGCCAGCAGCCCAGGTCCCGAAGCTTCCTACGAGCAGTACTTC,CASSPGPEASYEQYF
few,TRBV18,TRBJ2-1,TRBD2,TGTGCCAGCTCACCACTAGGGACTATCCTGGGCAATGAGCAGTTCTTC,CASSPLGTILGNEQFF
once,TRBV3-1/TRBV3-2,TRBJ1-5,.,TGTGCCAGCAGCCAAGCTCAGTTCAATCAGCCCCAGCATTTT,CASSQAQFNQPQHF
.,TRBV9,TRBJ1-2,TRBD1,TGTGCCAGCAGCCCACAGGGGTACGGCTACACCTTC,CASSPQGYGYTF
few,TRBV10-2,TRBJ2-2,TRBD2,TGCGCCAGCAGTGAGTCGACGTTGGGCTGGGCTAGCGGGGGAGAGACGAACACCGGGGAGCTGTTTTTT,CASSESTLGWASGGETNTGELFF
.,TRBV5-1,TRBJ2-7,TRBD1,TGCGCCAGCAGCGTCCAGACAGGGGGACTTATTTACGAGCAGTACTTC,CASSVQTGGLIYEQYF
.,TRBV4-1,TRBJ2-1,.,TGCGCCAGCAGCCAAGAAAGGCGGGGCAACTTATACAATGAGCAGTTCTTC,CASSQERRGNLYNEQFF
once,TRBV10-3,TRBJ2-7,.,TGTGCCATCAGTGAGTCTAGGGGGGGGGACTACGAGCAGTACTTC,CAISESRGGDYEQYF
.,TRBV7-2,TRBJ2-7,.,TGTGCCAGCAGCCCCGACAGGTGGAGCTACGAGCAGTACTTC,CASSPDRWSYEQYF
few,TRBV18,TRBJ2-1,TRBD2,TGTGCCAGCTCCCCTGGACTAGCTGACTACAATGAGCAGTTCTTC,CASSPGLADYNEQFF
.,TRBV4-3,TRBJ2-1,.,TGCGCCAGCAGCCAAGTCTTACTTAGCTACAATGAGCAGTTCTTC,CASSQVLLSYNEQFF